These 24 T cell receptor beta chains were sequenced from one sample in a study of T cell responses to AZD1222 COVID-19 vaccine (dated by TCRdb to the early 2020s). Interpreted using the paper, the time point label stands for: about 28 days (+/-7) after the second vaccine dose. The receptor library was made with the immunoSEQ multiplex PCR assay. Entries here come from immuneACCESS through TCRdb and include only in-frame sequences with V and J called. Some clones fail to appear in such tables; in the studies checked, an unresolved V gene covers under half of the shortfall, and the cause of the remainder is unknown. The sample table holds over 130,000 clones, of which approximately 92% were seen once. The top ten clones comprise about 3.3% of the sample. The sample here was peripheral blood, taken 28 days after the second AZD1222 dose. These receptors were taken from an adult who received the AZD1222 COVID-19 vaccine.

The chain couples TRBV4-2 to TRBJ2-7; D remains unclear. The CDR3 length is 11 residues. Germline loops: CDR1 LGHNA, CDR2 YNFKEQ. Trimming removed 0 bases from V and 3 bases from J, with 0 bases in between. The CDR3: CASSQDYEQYF. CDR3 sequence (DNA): TGTGCCAGCAGCCAAGACTACGAGCAGTACTTC.

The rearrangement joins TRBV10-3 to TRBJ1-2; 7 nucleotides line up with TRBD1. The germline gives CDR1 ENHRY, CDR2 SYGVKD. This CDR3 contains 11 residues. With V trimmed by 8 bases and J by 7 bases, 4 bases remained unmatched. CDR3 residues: CAIEGAGGYTF. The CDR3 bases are TGTGCCATCGAGGGGGCAGGTGGCTACACCTTC.

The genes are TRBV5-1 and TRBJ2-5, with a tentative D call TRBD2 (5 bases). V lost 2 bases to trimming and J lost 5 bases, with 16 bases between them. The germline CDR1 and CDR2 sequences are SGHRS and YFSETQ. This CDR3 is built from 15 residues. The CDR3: CASSFLFRDMETQYF. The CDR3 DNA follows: TGCGCCAGCAGCTTTCTGTTTCGGGATATGGAGACCCAGTACTTC.

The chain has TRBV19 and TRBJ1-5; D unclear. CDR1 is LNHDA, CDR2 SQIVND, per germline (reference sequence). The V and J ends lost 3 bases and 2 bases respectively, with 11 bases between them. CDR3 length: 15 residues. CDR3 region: CASSIRPLGNQPQHF. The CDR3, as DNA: TGTGCCAGTAGTATCCGGCCATTAGGCAATCAGCCCCAGCATTTT.

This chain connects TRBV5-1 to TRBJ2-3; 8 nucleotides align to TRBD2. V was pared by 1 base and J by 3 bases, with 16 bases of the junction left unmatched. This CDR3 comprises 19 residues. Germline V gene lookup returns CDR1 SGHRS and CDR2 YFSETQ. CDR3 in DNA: TGCGCCAGCAGCTTGAGGGGTGCCGGGAGGGGATATGCGACAGATACGCAGTATTTT. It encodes CASSLRGAGRGYATDTQYF. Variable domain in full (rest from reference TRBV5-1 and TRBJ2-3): KAGVTQTPRYLIKTRGQQVTLSCSPISGHRSVSWYQQTPGQGLQFLFEYFSETQRNKGNFPGRFSGRQFSNSRSEMNVSTLELGDSALYLCASSLRGAGRGYATDTQYFGPGTRLTVL.

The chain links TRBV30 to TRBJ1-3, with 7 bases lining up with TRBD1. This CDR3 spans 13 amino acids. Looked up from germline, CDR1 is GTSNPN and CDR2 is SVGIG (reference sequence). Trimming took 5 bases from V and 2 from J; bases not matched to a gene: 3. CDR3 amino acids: CAWSTGTGNTIYF. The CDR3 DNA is TGTGCCTGGTCGACAGGGACTGGAAACACCATATATTTT.

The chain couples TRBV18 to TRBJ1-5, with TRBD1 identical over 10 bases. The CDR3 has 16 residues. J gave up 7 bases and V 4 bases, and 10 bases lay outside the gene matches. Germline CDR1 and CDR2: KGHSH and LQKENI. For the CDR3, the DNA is TGTGCCAGCTCACGGGGGGACAGGGGACCTGTACAGCCCCAGCATTTT. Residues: CASSRGDRGPVQPQHF.

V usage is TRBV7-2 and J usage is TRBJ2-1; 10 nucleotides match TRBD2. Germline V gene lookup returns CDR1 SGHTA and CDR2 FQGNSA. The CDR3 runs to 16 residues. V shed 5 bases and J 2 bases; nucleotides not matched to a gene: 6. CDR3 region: CASSTRLAGAYNEQFF. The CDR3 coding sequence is TGTGCCAGCAGCACCCGACTAGCGGGCGCCTACAATGAGCAGTTCTTC.

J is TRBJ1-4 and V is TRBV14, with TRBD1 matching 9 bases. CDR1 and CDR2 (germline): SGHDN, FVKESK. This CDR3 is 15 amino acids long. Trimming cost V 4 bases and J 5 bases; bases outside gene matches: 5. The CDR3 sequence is CASSPPGTGNEKLFF. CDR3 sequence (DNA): TGTGCCAGCAGCCCACCCGGGACAGGGAATGAAAAACTGTTTTTT.

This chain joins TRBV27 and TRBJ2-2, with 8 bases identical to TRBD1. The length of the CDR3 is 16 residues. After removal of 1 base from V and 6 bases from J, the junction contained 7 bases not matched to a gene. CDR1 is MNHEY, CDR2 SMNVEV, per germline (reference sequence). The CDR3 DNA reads TGTGCCAGCAGTTTATTCGCAGGGGGCGCATCCGGGGAGCTGTTTTTT. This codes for CASSLFAGGASGELFF.

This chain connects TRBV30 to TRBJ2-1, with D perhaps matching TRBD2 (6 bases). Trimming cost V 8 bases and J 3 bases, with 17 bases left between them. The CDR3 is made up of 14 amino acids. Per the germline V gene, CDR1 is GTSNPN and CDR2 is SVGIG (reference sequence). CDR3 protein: CARFREKDYNEQFF. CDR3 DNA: TGTGCCAGATTTCGGGAGAAGGACTACAATGAGCAGTTCTTC. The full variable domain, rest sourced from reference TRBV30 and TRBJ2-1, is SQTIHQWPATLVQPVGSPLSLECTVEGTSNPNLYWYRQAAGRGLQLLFYSVGIGQISSEVPQNLSASRPQDRQFILSSKKLLLSDSGFYLCARFREKDYNEQFFGPGTRLTVL.

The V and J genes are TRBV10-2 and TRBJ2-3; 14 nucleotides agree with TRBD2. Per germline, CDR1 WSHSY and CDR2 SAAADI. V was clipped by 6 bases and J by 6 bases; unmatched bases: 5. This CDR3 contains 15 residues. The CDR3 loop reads CASRSGLAGEDTQYF. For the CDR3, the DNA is TGCGCCAGCAGATCGGGACTAGCGGGAGAGGATACGCAGTATTTT.

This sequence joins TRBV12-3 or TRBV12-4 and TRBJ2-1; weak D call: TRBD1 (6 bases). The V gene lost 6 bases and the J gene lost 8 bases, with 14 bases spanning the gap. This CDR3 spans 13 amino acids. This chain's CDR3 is CASREQGAHEQFF. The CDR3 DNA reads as TGTGCCAGCAGGGAACAGGGAGCCCATGAGCAGTTCTTC.

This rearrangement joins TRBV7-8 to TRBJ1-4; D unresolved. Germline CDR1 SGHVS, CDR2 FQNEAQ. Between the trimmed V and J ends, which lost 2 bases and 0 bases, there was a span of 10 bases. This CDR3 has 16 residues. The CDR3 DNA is TGTGCCAGCAGCTTAAGGGCATCTTCAACTAATGAAAAACTGTTTTTT. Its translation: CASSLRASSTNEKLFF.

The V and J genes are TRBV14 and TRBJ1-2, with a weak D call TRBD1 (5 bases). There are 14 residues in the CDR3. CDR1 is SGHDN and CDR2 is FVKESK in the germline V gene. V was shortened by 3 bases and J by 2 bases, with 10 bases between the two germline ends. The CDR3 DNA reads TGTGCCAGCAGCCACTTGTGGGGCAACTATGGCTACACCTTC. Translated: CASSHLWGNYGYTF.

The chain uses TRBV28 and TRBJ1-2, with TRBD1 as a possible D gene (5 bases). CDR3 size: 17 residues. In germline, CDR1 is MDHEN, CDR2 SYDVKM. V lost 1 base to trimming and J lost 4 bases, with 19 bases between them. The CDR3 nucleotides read TGTGCCAGCAGTTTATTTCGGGGGAGCAATTGGGGCTATGGCTACACCTTC. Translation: CASSLFRGSNWGYGYTF.

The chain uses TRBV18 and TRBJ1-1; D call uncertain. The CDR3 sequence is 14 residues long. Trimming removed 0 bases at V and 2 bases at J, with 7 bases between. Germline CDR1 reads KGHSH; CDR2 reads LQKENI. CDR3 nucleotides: TGTGCCAGCTCACCACCGGACTCCAACACTGAAGCTTTCTTT. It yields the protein CASSPPDSNTEAFF.

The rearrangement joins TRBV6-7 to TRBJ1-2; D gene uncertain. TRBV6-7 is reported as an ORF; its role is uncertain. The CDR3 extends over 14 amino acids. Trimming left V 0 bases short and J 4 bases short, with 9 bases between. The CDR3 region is CASSYSLAFYGYTF. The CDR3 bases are TGTGCCAGCAGTTACTCCCTGGCATTCTATGGCTACACCTTC.

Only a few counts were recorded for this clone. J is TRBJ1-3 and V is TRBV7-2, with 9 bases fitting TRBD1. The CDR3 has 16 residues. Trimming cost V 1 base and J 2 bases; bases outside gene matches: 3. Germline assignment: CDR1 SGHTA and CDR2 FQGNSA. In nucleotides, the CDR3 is TGTGCCAGCAGCTTAGTAGGGACAGGGACTGGAAACACCATATATTTT. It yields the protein CASSLVGTGTGNTIYF.

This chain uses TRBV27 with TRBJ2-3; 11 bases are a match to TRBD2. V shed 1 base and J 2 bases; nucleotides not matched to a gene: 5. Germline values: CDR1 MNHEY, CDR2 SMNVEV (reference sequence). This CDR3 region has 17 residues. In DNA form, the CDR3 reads TGTGCCAGCAGTTTATGGTCTAGCGGGAGGTTCACAGATACGCAGTATTTT. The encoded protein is CASSLWSSGRFTDTQYF.

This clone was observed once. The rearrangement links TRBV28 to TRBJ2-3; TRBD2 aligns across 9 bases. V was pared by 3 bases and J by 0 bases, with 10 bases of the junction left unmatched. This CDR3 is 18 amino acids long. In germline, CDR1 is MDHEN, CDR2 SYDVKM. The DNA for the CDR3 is TGTGCCAGCAGTTTGGGCTCGGGACTAGCATTTAGCACAGATACGCAGTATTTT. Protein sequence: CASSLGSGLAFSTDTQYF.

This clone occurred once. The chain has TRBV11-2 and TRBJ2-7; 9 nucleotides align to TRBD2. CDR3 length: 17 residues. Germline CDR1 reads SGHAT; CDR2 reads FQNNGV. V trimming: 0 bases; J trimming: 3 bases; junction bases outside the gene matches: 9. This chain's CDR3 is CASSLDPLLAGLYEQYF. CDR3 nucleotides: TGTGCCAGCAGCTTAGATCCCCTACTAGCGGGCCTCTACGAGCAGTACTTC.

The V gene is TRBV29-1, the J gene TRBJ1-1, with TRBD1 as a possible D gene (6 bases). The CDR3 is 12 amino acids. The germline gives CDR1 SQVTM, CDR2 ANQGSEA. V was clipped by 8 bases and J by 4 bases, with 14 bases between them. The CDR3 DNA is TGCAGCATAACAGGGTCGGCCACTGAAGCTTTCTTT. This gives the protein CSITGSATEAFF.

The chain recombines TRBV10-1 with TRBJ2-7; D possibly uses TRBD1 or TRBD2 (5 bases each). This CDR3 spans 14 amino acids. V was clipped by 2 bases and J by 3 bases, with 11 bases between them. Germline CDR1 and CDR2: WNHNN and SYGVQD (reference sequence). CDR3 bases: TGCGCCAGCAGTGAGGGGGACGGAATCTACGAGCAGTACTTC. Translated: CASSEGDGIYEQYF.